This T cell receptor (beta chain) was retrieved from a study of cytomegalovirus exposure and HLA in healthy donors. The study, taken as a whole, reports: Highest at DRB1 and lowest at HLA-C, TCR association rates differed among HLA loci in a later analysis.

Germline CDR1 MNHNS, CDR2 SASEGT. CDR3 length: 14 residues. Trimming cost V 6 bases and J 3 bases, with 14 bases left between them. This clone was seen a handful of times. Its specificity is unknown. The PCR contained 60 Vbeta and 13 Jbeta primers. Some clones are missing from TCRdb's copy, which holds only in-frame ones; the method was immunoSEQ multiplex PCR. The sample records 90,000 to 100,000 clones, around 77% being singletons. This TCR derives from a female donor in good health and CMV-seronegative. Sequencing was performed on PBMCs. The chain combines TRBV6-1 with TRBJ1-1; TRBD1 is a possible D gene (6 bases). CDR3 residues: CASSNYQGYTEAFF. In nucleotides, the CDR3 is TGTGCCAGCAGCAATTACCAGGGGTACACTGAAGCTTTCTTT.